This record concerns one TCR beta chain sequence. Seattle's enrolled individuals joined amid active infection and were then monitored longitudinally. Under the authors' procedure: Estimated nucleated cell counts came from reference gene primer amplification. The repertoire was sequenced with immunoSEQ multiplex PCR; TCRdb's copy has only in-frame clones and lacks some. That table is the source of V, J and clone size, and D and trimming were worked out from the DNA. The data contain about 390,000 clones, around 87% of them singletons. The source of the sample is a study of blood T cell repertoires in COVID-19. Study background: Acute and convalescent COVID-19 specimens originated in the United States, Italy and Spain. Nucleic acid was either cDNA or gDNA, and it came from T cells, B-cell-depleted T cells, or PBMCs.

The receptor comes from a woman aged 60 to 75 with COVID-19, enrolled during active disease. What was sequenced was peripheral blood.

CDR3 coding DNA: TGCGCCAGCACGGCGTGGCAGGGGGACTATGGCTACACCTTC. Translated, it gives CASTAWQGDYGYTF. The chain joins TRBV5-1 to TRBJ1-2; 7 bases match TRBD1. The CDR3 has 14 amino acids. The trim removed 6 bases at V and 3 bases at J, leaving 8 bases unmatched. CDR1 SGHRS and CDR2 YFSETQ come from the germline V gene.